Each of the 9 T cell receptor beta chains below was sequenced from the same sample in a study of lymphopenia after photon versus proton radiotherapy. Using immunoSEQ multiplex PCR, the repertoire was profiled, and TCRdb retains in-frame clones only, with some absent. The profile shows more than 80,000 clones, around 83% of them singletons. Sequencing used peripheral blood, obtained from a patient treated with proton-based radiotherapy. The receptors originated from a man aged 60 to 75 with pancreatic cancer.

This rearrangement joins TRBV20-1 to TRBJ2-7, with D hard to call. CDR3 length: 11 amino acids. V lost 0 bases to trimming and J lost 6 bases, with 6 bases between them. The germline CDR1 and CDR2 sequences are DFQATT and SNEGSKA (reference sequence). This CDR3 reads CSARDHSEQYF. In DNA form, the CDR3 reads TGCAGTGCTAGAGACCACTCCGAGCAGTACTTC.

This clone turned up a few times. CDR3 nucleotide sequence: TGTGCCAGCAGTGAGCGGATAGCAAGCACAGATACGCAGTATTTT. Its translation: CASSERIASTDTQYF. The gene calls are TRBV2 and TRBJ2-3; D is undetermined. CDR1 SNHLY and CDR2 FYNNEI come from the germline V gene. V lost 3 bases and J 0 bases, leaving 10 bases between the germline ends. This CDR3 is 15 amino acids long.

The chain has TRBV15 and TRBJ2-5; D is unclear. Looked up from germline, CDR1 is LNHNV and CDR2 is YYDKDF (reference sequence). This CDR3 is 12 amino acids long. V was clipped by 6 bases and J by 5 bases, with 10 bases between them. The CDR3 coding sequence is TGTGCCACCAGAGGCGCAGCGGAGACCCAGTACTTC. It is translated as CATRGAAETQYF.

The chain combines TRBV5-4 with TRBJ2-7; D is possibly TRBD1 or TRBD2 (5 bases each). V lost 0 bases, J lost 6 bases, and 22 bases lay in between. The CDR3 totals 17 residues. Germline V gene sequence: CDR1 SGHNT, CDR2 YYREEE (reference sequence). CDR3 protein: CASSLGVAGAGRLEQYF. CDR3 coding DNA: TGTGCCAGCAGCTTGGGAGTGGCCGGGGCAGGGAGACTCGAGCAGTACTTC.

The rearrangement uses TRBV28 and TRBJ1-4; D might be TRBD1 (6 bases). The CDR3 totals 14 residues. Per germline, CDR1 MDHEN and CDR2 SYDVKM. Between the trimmed V and J ends, which lost 3 bases and 5 bases, there was a span of 10 bases. CDR3 sequence (DNA): TGTGCCAGCAGTTTCGCGGGGGCGAATGAAAAACTGTTTTTT. It encodes CASSFAGANEKLFF.

V and J are TRBV11-1 and TRBJ2-5; 11 nucleotides align to TRBD2. V trimming: 6 bases; J trimming: 1 base; junction bases outside the gene matches: 7. The germline V gene has CDR1 SGHAT and CDR2 FQDESV (reference sequence). The CDR3 length is 16 residues. CDR3 coding DNA: TGTGCCAGCAGTAGCGGGAGGGCCCCGCTCCAAGAGACCCAGTACTTC. Amino acids: CASSSGRAPLQETQYF.

The V call is TRBV2, the J call TRBJ2-2; D is possibly TRBD1 or TRBD2 (5 bases each). The V end lost 5 bases, the J end lost 6 bases, and 10 bases lay between the germline ends. This CDR3 has 13 amino acids. CDR1 is SNHLY and CDR2 is FYNNEI in the germline V gene. The CDR3 spells CASSKLGAGELFF. Here the CDR3 DNA reads TGTGCCAGCAGTAAACTAGGGGCCGGGGAGCTGTTTTTT. The full variable domain, its missing parts supplied by reference TRBV2 and TRBJ2-2, is EPEVTQTPSHQVTQMGQEVILRCVPISNHLYFYWYRQILGQKVEFLVSFYNNEISEKSEIFDDQFSVERPDGSNFTLKIRSTKLEDSAMYFCASSKLGAGELFFGEGSRLTVL.

This chain joins TRBV25-1 and TRBJ2-7, with 9 bases lining up with TRBD1. This CDR3 contains 14 residues. The V gene end was trimmed by 3 bases and the J gene end by 4 bases; junction bases not matched to a gene: 4. CDR1 is MGHDK, CDR2 SYGVNS, per germline. The CDR3 sequence: CASSDTGQGYEQYF. CDR3 in DNA: TGTGCCAGCAGTGACACGGGACAGGGATACGAGCAGTACTTC.

This rearrangement joins TRBV30 to TRBJ1-5; no reliable D call. The CDR3 runs 13 residues. CDR1 and CDR2 from the germline V gene are GTSNPN and SVGIG (reference sequence). The ends were cut back, 1 base at V and 5 bases at J, with 9 bases in the middle. The DNA of the CDR3 is TGTGCCTGGAGTGACACGGACGATCAGCCCCAGCATTTT. It yields the protein CAWSDTDDQPQHF.